This T cell receptor (beta chain) was found in a study of T cell repertoires in cytomegalovirus infection. Study-wide background: The public TCR beta signatures pointed to both CMV infection and matching HLA type. The study's findings and limits: Carriers of CMV and the relevant HLA type were discriminated by public TCR beta frequency. CMV-specific TCR beta clonotypes restricted by HLA-C were the ones dominating the ex vivo response.

This clonotype was seen repeatedly, ten times or more. Its antigen is unknown. CDR3 length: 14 amino acids. V was pared by 3 bases and J by 4 bases, with 12 bases between. Germline V gives CDR1 MDHEN, CDR2 SYDVKM. TCRdb ran MiXCR on the reads and lists one entry per CDR3 protein. The data show roughly 230,000 distinct CDR3 sequences, over 15% seen once. Sequenced material: CD8+ T cells from PBMCs. This chain links TRBV28 with TRBJ1-1; TRBD1 might be the D (5 bases). This TCR came from a human donor in good health (CMV status not recorded). Some clones in this sample may be carry-over from other donors' samples. Written as DNA, the CDR3 is TGTGCCAGCAGTTTGGTCGGGGGGGGCACTGAAGCTTTCTTT. Its translation: CASSLVGGGTEAFF.